These 8 T cell receptor beta chains originate from one sample sequenced in a study of T cell responses to AZD1222 COVID-19 vaccine. Method: immunoSEQ multiplex PCR; TCRdb's copy keeps in-frame clones and lacks some. The table has around 140,000 clones, over 75% seen once. The sample was peripheral blood, taken 28 days after the second dose of the MenACWY control vaccine. These receptors originate from an adult who received the MenACWY meningococcal vaccine as a control.

The chain recombines TRBV10-3 with TRBJ1-5; possible D gene TRBD1, 6 bases. Trimming stripped 9 bases from V and 10 bases from J, with 13 bases between. There are 11 residues in the CDR3. The germline gives CDR1 ENHRY, CDR2 SYGVKD. CDR3 nucleotide sequence: TGTGCCATAATCAGGGGCCCTCCCCAGCATTTT. Translated: CAIIRGPPQHF.

The rearrangement joins TRBV11-2 to TRBJ2-7; D ambiguous. In germline, CDR1 is SGHAT, CDR2 FQNNGV. This CDR3 has 15 residues. V was cut by 0 bases and J by 0 bases, with 9 bases left in between. The CDR3 sequence: CASSLEAVSSYEQYF. The CDR3 DNA sequence: TGTGCCAGCAGCTTAGAGGCTGTGAGCTCCTACGAGCAGTACTTC.

This chain uses TRBV25-1 with TRBJ1-6; no clear D. This CDR3 region has 16 residues. Per germline, CDR1 MGHDK and CDR2 SYGVNS. V was cut by 1 base and J by 4 bases, with 11 bases left in between. The CDR3 region is CASSEFPGTYNSPLHF. The CDR3 DNA reads TGTGCCAGCAGTGAATTTCCAGGAACTTATAATTCACCCCTCCACTTT.

The chain carries TRBV6-1 and TRBJ2-7, with 9 bases aligning to TRBD1. Germline CDR1 and CDR2: MNHNS and SASEGT. The length of the CDR3 is 15 residues. Trimming at V came to 2 bases and at J to 7 bases, leaving 9 bases not matched to a gene. CDR3 amino acids: CASSESRTGEWEQYF. The CDR3 DNA reads as TGTGCCAGCAGTGAATCCCGGACAGGGGAATGGGAGCAGTACTTC.

This clone appeared a single time. This chain joins TRBV19 and TRBJ2-1, with 12 bases fitting TRBD2. J was trimmed by 5 bases and V by 5 bases; bases with no gene match: 10. Per the germline V gene, CDR1 is LNHDA and CDR2 is SQIVND (reference sequence). The CDR3 sequence is 17 residues long. CDR3 protein: CASSPPRLAGANNEQFF. The CDR3 DNA sequence: TGTGCCAGTAGTCCTCCTAGACTAGCGGGGGCGAACAATGAGCAGTTCTTC.

The chain employs TRBV24-1 and TRBJ1-5; D may be TRBD1 (6 bases). Trimming took off 9 bases at V and 5 bases at J, with 22 bases between the two ends. In germline, CDR1 is KGHDR, CDR2 SFDVKD. The CDR3 is 16 residues long. For the CDR3, the DNA is TGTGCCACCCTAATCACCCTAACAGGGCCGTATCAGCCCCAGCATTTT. Its protein product is CATLITLTGPYQPQHF.

The J gene is TRBJ1-1, the V gene TRBV4-3; D not certain. V was pared by 0 bases and J by 5 bases, with 7 bases between. CDR1 is LGHNA and CDR2 is YSLEER in the germline V gene. CDR3 size: 13 residues. The CDR3 here is CASSQEGRTEAFF. The CDR3, as DNA: TGCGCCAGCAGCCAAGAGGGGAGGACTGAAGCTTTCTTT.

The sample holds one count of this clone. The chain has TRBV29-1 and TRBJ1-2; D gene unclear. V was cut by 3 bases and J by 2 bases, with 7 bases left in between. The germline CDR1 and CDR2 sequences are SQVTM and ANQGSEA. The CDR3 covers 12 residues. As DNA, the CDR3 is TGCAGCGTTGACTCATTCAACTATGGCTACACCTTC. Protein product: CSVDSFNYGYTF.